Below are 13 T cell receptor beta chains sequenced from a single sample in a study of T-cell memory formation after mild COVID-19. TCRdb processed the 5' RACE reads anew with MiXCR; each CDR3 protein has one entry. In the table there are more than 120,000 distinct CDR3 sequences, around 21% of which are singletons. What was sequenced was PBMCs or a T cell subset sorted from them (not recorded which). The receptors shown here come from an adult woman who had mild COVID-19 (a few samples of this study predate the infection). Cell type and time point are not known.

The chain uses TRBV12-3 or TRBV12-4 and TRBJ2-2; D gene ambiguous. The V and J ends lost 5 bases and 5 bases respectively, with 3 bases between them. The CDR3 sequence is 11 residues long. Here the CDR3 reads CASSETGELFF. CDR3 in DNA: TGTGCCAGCAGTGAGACCGGGGAGCTGTTTTTT.

The chain recombines TRBV30 with TRBJ2-7; D is uncertain. Trimming cost V 1 base and J 5 bases, with 6 bases left between them. The CDR3 has 11 amino acids. The germline gives CDR1 GTSNPN, CDR2 SVGIG (reference sequence). The CDR3 loop is CAWSGPHEQYF. The DNA for the CDR3 is TGTGCCTGGAGTGGTCCCCACGAGCAGTACTTC.

This clonotype has just a few counts. The chain is built from TRBV5-1 and TRBJ2-1; D may correspond to TRBD1 or TRBD2 (6 bases each). This CDR3 has 15 amino acids. Germline loops: CDR1 SGHRS, CDR2 YFSETQ. V lost 3 bases to trimming and J lost 8 bases, with 18 bases between them. CDR3 amino acids: CASSSLGLEGDEQFF. CDR3 bases: TGCGCCAGCAGCTCCCTGGGATTGGAGGGGGATGAGCAGTTCTTC.

This clonotype appeared a single time. The V gene is TRBV10-3, the J gene TRBJ2-1; D is tentatively TRBD1 or TRBD2 (5 bases each). Trimming stripped 10 bases from V and 1 base from J, with 23 bases between. This CDR3 is 17 amino acids long. Germline CDR1 and CDR2: ENHRY and SYGVKD. CDR3 bases: TGTGCCAGCCGATCCGGGGCCAGAAAGGAATCCTACAATGAGCAGTTCTTC. Its translation is CASRSGARKESYNEQFF.

V gene TRBV6-5 combines with J gene TRBJ2-6; TRBD1 might be the D (6 bases). Germline V lookup: CDR1 MNHEY, CDR2 SVGAGI. Trimming removed 2 bases from V and 2 bases from J, with 7 bases in between. This CDR3 has 15 amino acids. The CDR3 bases are TGTGCCAGCAGTTACGGGGGCACTGGGGCCAACGTCCTGACTTTC. Amino acids: CASSYGGTGANVLTF.

This clonotype was observed a handful of times. This chain uses TRBV7-8 with TRBJ2-7, with D perhaps TRBD1 (5 bases). Germline loops: CDR1 SGHVS, CDR2 FQNEAQ. Trimming took 4 bases from V and 0 from J, leaving 19 bases between them. This CDR3 spans 17 amino acids. CDR3 DNA: TGTGCCAGCAGCTCTAAGGCCCTCGACAGAATCTCCTACGAGCAGTACTTC. It codes for CASSSKALDRISYEQYF.

CDR3 sequence reads: CATRARHHSNQPQHF. CDR3 coding DNA: TGTGCCACGAGGGCCCGGCATCATAGCAATCAGCCCCAGCATTTT. V is TRBV24-1 and J is TRBJ1-5; D remains ambiguous. CDR1 and CDR2 from the germline V gene are KGHDR and SFDVKD. The ends were cut back, 10 bases at V and 0 bases at J, with 15 bases in the middle. The CDR3 loop spans 15 amino acids.

This clonotype was seen a handful of times. V is TRBV6-5 and J is TRBJ1-2; possibly TRBD1 for D (5 bases). Trimming pared 0 bases from V and 4 bases from J, leaving 9 bases between. This CDR3 is 14 amino acids long. Germline CDR1 is MNHEY and CDR2 is SVGAGI. CDR3 sequence: CASSYSLQGYGYTF. DNA for the CDR3: TGTGCCAGCAGTTACTCGTTGCAGGGCTATGGCTACACCTTC.

V and J are TRBV12-3 or TRBV12-4 and TRBJ1-3; D gene ambiguous. This CDR3 region has 15 residues. The V end was cut by 3 bases, the J end by 0 bases, with 9 bases between. This CDR3 reads CASSLSHSSGNTIYF. CDR3 DNA sequence: TGTGCCAGCAGTTTGAGCCATTCCTCTGGAAACACCATATATTTT.

To note about this clonotype: A read error is likely, as this CDR3 ends without the conserved phenylalanine or tryptophan. The chain uses TRBV7-3 and TRBJ2-6; D perhaps matches TRBD1 (6 bases). CDR1 is SGHTA and CDR2 is FQGTGA in the germline V gene. The CDR3 runs 15 residues. V lost 5 bases and J 2 bases, leaving 10 bases between the germline ends. This CDR3 is CASSPQGPGANVLTL. CDR3 nucleotide sequence: TGTGCCAGCAGCCCACAGGGACCTGGGGCCAACGTCCTGACTCTC.

The CDR3 here is CSTSGGGTDTQYF. As DNA, the CDR3 is TGCAGCACTAGCGGGGGGGGGACAGATACGCAGTATTTT. V gene TRBV20-1 combines with J gene TRBJ2-3; 13 bases align to TRBD2. Per the germline V gene, CDR1 is DFQATT and CDR2 is SNEGSKA (reference sequence). The CDR3 contains 13 residues.

This clonotype was seen a few times. V is TRBV5-4 and J is TRBJ2-2, with D tentatively TRBD2 (5 bases). CDR1 is SGHNT and CDR2 is YYREEE in the germline V gene (reference sequence). The CDR3 has 13 residues. V lost 2 bases to trimming and J lost 8 bases, with 10 bases between them. CDR3 nucleotide sequence: TGTGCCAGCAGCTTAACAACTAGTGGGGAGCTGTTTTTT. Protein product: CASSLTTSGELFF.

Many counts were recorded for this clonotype. This chain joins TRBV5-1 and TRBJ2-7; D tentatively fits TRBD1 or TRBD2 (5 bases each). This CDR3 region has 14 residues. The germline V gene encodes CDR1 SGHRS and CDR2 YFSETQ. V shed 3 bases and J shed 3 bases, with 13 bases lying between them. The CDR3 DNA reads as TGCGCCAGCAGCTCCGGGGACGGACACTACGAGCAGTACTTC. The encoded protein is CASSSGDGHYEQYF. Supplemented by reference TRBV5-1 and TRBJ2-7, the full variable domain reads KAGVTQTPRYLIKTRGQQVTLSCSPISGHRSVSWYQQTPGQGLQFLFEYFSETQRNKGNFPGRFSGRQFSNSRSEMNVSTLELGDSALYLCASSSGDGHYEQYFGPGTRLTVT.